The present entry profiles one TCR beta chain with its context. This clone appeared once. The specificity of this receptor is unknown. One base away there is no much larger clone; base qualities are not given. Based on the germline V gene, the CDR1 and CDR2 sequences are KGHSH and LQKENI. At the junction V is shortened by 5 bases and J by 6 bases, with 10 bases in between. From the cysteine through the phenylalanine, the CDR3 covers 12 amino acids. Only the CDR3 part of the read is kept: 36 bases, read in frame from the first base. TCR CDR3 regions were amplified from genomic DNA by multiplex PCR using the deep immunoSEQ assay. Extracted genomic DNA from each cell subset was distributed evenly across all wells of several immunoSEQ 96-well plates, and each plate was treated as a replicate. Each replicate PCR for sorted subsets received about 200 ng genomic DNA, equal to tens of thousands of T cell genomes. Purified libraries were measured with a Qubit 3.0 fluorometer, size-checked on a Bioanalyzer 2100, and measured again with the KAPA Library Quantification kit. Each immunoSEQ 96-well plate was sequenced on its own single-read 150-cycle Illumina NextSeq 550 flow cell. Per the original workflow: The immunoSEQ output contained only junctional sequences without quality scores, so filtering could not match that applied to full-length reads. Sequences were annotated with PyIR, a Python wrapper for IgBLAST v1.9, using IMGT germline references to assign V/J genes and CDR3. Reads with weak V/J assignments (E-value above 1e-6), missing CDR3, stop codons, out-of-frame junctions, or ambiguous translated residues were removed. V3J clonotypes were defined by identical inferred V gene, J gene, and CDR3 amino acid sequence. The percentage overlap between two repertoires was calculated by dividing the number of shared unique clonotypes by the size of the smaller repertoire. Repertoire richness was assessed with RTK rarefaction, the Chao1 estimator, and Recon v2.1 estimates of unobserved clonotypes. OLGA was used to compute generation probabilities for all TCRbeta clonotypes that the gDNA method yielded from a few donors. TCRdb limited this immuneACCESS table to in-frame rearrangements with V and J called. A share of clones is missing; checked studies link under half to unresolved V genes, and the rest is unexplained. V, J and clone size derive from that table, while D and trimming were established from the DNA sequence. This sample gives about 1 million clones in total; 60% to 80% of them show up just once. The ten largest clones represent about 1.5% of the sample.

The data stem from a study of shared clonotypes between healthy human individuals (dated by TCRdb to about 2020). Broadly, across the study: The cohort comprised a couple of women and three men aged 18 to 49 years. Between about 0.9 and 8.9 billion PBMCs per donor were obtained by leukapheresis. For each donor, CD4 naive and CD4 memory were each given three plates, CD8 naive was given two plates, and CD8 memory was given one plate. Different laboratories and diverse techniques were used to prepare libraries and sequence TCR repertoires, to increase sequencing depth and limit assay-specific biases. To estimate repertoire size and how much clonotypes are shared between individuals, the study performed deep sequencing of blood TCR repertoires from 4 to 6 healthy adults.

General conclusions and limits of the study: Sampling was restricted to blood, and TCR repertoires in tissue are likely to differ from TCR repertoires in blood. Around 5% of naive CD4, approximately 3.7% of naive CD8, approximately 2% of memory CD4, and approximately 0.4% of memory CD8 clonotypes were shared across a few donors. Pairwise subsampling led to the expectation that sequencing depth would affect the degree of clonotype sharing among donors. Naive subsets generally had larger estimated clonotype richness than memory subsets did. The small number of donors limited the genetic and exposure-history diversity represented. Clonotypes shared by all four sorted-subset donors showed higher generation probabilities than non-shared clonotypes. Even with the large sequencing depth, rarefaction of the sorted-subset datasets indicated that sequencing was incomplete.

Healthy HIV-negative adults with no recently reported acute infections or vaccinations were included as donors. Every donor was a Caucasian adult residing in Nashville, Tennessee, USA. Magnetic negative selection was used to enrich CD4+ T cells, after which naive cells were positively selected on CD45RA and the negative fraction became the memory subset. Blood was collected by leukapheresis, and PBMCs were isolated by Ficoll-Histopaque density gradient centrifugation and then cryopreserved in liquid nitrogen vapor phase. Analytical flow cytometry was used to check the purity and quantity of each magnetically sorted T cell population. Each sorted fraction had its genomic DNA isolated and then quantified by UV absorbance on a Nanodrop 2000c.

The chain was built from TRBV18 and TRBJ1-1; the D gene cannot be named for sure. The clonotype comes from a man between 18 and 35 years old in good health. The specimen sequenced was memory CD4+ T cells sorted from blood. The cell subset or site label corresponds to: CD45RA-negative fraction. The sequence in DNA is TGTGCCAGCTCAAGTCCCAGCTCTGAAGCTTTCTTT. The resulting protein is CASSSPSSEAFF.